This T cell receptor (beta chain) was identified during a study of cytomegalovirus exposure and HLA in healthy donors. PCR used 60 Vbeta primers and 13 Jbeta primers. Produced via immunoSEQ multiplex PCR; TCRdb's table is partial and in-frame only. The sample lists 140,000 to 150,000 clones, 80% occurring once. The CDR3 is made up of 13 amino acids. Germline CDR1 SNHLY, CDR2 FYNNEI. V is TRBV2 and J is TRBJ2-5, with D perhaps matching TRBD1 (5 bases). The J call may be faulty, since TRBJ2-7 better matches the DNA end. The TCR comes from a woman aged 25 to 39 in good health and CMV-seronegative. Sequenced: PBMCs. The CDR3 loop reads CASSTTDSYEQYF. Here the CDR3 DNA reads TGTGCCAGCAGTACGACAGACTCCTACGAGCAGTACTTC.